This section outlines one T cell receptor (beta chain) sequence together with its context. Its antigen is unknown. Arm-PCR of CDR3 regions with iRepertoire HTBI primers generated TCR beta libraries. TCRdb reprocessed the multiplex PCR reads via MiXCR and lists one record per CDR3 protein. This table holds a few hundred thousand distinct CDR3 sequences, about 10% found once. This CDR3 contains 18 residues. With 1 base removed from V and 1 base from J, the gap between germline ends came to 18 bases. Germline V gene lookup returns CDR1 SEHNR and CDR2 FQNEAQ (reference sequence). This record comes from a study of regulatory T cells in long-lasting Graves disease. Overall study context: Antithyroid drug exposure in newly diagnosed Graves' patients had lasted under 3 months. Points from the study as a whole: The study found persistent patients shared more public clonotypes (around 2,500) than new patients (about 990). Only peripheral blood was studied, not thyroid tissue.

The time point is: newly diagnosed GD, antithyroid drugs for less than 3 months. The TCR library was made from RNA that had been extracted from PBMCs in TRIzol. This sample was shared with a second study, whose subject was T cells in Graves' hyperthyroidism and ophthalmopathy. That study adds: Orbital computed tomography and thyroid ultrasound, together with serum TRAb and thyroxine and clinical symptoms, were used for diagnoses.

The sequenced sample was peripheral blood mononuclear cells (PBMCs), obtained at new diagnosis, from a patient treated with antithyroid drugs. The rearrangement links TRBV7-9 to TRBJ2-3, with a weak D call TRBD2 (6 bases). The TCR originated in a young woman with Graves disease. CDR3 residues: CASSLGLFTGEGTDTQYF. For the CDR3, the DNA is TGTGCCAGCAGCTTAGGATTGTTCACGGGGGAAGGCACAGATACGCAGTATTTT.